The following is a T cell receptor (beta chain) sequence with its context. The data are from a study of blood T cell repertoires in COVID-19. V gave up 4 bases and J gave up 0 bases; unmatched junction bases: 9. The CDR3 totals 16 residues. Germline CDR1 and CDR2: SGHAT and FQDESV (reference sequence). The protocol was immunoSEQ multiplex PCR, while the TCRdb copy is restricted to in-frame clones and leaves out a portion. Of fewer than 110,000 clones listed, roughly 87% are singletons. The TCR sequence derives from a human donor in a cohort sampled during active COVID-19. Sequencing was performed on peripheral blood. The chain recombines TRBV11-1 with TRBJ2-7, with 7 bases fitting TRBD2. CDR3 sequence (DNA): TGTGCCAGCAGCTCTGGAGAGGGACTATCCTCCTACGAGCAGTACTTC. This translates into CASSSGEGLSSYEQYF.